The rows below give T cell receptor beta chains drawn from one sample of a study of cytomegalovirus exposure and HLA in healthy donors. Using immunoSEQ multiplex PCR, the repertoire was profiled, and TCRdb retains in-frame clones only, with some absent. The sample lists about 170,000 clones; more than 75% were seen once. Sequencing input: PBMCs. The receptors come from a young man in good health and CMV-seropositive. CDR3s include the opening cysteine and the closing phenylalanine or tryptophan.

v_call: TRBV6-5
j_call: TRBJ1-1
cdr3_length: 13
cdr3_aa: CASSYIQNTEAFF

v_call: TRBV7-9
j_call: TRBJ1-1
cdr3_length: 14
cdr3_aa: CASSPIGVNTEAFF

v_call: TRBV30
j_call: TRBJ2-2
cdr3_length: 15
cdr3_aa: CAWSVFGTNTGELFF

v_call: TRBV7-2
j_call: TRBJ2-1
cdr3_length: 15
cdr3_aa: CASSFSGSRYNEQFF

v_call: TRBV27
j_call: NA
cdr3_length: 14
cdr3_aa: CASSLWRESYEQYF

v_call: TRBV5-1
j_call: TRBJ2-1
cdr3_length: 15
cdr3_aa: CASSLSGRGRNEQFF

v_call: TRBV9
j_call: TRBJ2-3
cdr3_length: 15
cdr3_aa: CASSPEGQGTDTQYF

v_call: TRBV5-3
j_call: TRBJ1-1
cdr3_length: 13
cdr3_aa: CARSFSWNTEAFF

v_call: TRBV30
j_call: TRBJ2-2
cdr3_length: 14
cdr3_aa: CAWRGLGNTGELFF

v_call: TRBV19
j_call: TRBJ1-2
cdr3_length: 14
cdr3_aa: CASSFQGATNGYTF

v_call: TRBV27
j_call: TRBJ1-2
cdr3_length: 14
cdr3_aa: CASSLTGESYGYTF